This T cell receptor beta chain was found in a study of somatic mutations in cytotoxic T cells in rheumatoid arthritis (dated by TCRdb to the late 2010s). A note on the overall study: Before any treatment started and right after they were diagnosed, patients gave peripheral blood samples (under 32 ml EDTA). Some T-cell populations stained with V beta antibodies were sorted by flow on a FACSAria II or Sony SH800 to nearly 100% purity, with sorted V beta1+ cells additionally subjected to TCRB sequencing. In newly diagnosed rheumatoid arthritis without treatment, the study examined if expanded CD8+ T-cell clones harbor somatic mutations, relying on TCRB deep sequencing to characterize clonality. A total of some 63 rheumatoid arthritis patients and about 21 healthy controls underwent TCRB deep sequencing. The median ages of the patient and control groups were essentially identical.

CD4+ and CD8+ cells were isolated by positive magnetic bead selection on an AutoMACS, and purity was checked by flow cytometry. After a first flow cytometry screen using a TCR V beta antibody panel, clonal expansions were characterized through TCRB deep sequencing of sorted CD8+ fractions. Peripheral blood mononuclear cells were obtained using density gradient separation with Ficoll-Paque PLUS. DNA from CD4-enriched, CD8-enriched or PBMC samples was extracted using Nucleospin Tissue or Tissue XS kits and then quantified on a Qubit 2.0 fluorometer. There are a few counts of this clone. Its cognate antigen has yet to be identified. There are no base qualities to consult, and no much larger clone falls within one base. The immunoSEQ assay was applied to genomic DNA for TCRB CDR3 sequencing. The authors' analysis ran thus. Only a few patient CD8+ clones larger than 1% matched published virus-specific TCRB sequences when compared against them. The analyses included only productive TCRB rearrangements. Clonality was expressed as a Shannon entropy-based productive clonality index, with each clone defined by a unique TCRB CDR3 sequence. The template counts of each clone relative to the total templates per sample were used to calculate repertoire overlap between two samples. V-gene usage measured by flow cytometry correlated with TCRB sequencing V-gene usage, with a Spearman r of around 0.59. TCRdb's version of the immuneACCESS table is confined to in-frame rearrangements and falls short of the full clone set. An unresolved V gene accounts for under half of the shortfall where checked; the remainder is of unknown origin. The DNA gave D and trimming, while V, J and clone size come from that table. The sample yields about 2,100 clones; 85% were counted once. Jointly, the top ten make up 35% to 50% of the sample.

Trimming takes 5 bases from V and 9 bases from J, and the germline ends sit 19 bases apart. Spanning cysteine to phenylalanine, the CDR3 consists of 15 amino acids. Only the CDR3 part of the read is kept: 45 bases, read in frame from the first base. Via the germline V gene, CDR1 is MDHEN and CDR2 SYDVKM. Points the paper makes about the study in general: The finding that TRBV07 was slightly underrepresented in patients was left unadjusted for multiple comparisons. It was unknown which antigens the expanded CD8+ clones targeted, and their absence from virus-specific databases did not exclude viral specificity. In 8 of 65 patients the largest CD8+ clone exceeded 20% of CD8+ cells, and several identical CD8+ TCRB sequences were shared between blood and synovial fluid. CD8+ clonality increased with age in patients (Spearman r ≈ 0.5) but not in healthy controls. CD8+ T-cell clonality in rheumatoid arthritis patients was not significantly different from that in age-matched healthy controls.

Rearrangement joined TRBV28 to TRBJ1-4; D gene: possibly TRBD1, on 6 matching bases. The TCR was taken from a man in his 60s with rheumatoid arthritis. Sequenced material: CD8+ T cells sorted from blood. The sequenced DNA is TGTGCCAGCAGTCACCAGACAGGACCTAACCAAAAACTGTTTTTT. This is translated as CASSHQTGPNQKLFF.